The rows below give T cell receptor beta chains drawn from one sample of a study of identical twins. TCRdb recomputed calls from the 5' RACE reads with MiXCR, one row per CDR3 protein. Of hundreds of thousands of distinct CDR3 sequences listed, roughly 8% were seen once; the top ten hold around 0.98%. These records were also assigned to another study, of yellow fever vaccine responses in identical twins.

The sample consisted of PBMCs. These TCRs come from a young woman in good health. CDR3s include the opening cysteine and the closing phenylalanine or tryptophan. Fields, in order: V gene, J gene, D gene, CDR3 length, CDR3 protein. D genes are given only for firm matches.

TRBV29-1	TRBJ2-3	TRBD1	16	CSVGLGDRGLTDTQYF
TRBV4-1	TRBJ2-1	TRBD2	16	CASSQEVVAGYNEQFF
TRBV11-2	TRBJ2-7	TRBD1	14	CASRYGTGLYEQYF
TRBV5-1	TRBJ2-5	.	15	CASSLANGQQETQYF
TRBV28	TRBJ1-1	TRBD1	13	CASSDRGGTEAFF
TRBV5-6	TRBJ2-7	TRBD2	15	CASSWRTSGAYEQYF
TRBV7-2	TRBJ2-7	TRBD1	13	CASGDRGAYEQYF
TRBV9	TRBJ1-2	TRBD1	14	CASSVTDRNYGYTF
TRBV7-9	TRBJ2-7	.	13	CASSAGVPYEQYF
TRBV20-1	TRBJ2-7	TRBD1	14	CSASDRDGSYEQYF
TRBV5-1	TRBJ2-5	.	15	CASSLRWTEKETQYF
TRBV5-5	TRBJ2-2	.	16	CASSLDISSSTGELFF
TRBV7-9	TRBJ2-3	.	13	CASSPPGADTQYF
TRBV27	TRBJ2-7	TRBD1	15	CASSLWTGYPYEQYF
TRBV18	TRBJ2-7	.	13	CASSGAGNYEQYF
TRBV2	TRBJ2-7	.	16	CASSDLPDWLSYEQYF
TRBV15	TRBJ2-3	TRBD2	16	CATLDSPGTSRDTQYF
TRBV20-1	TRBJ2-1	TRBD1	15	CSAREGTDSYNEQFF
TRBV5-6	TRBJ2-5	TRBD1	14	CASSSQGAGETQYF
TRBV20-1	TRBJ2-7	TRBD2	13	CSIRTSGSYEQYF
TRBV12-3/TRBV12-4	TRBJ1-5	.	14	CASSLDRPDQPQHF
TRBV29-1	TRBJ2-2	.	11	CSVRGGGELFF
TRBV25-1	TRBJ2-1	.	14	CASSELSGVNEQFF
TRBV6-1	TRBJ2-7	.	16	CASSSEAGGPSYEQYF
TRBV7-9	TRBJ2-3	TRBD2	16	CASSLDASGVRDTQYF
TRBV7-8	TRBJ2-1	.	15	CASSLRASSYNEQFF
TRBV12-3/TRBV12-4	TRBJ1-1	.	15	CASSGGSGGNTEAFF
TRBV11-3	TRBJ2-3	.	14	CASSPGGIGDTQYF
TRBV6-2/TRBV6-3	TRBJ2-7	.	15	CASRPTPGRTYEQYF
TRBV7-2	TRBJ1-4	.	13	CASSLGRNEKLFF
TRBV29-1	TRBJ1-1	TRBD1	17	CSVEDRQDRGRETEAFF
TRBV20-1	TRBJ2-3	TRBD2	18	CSARDYSGSGASTDTQYF
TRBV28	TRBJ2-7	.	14	CASSFGLTDYEQYF
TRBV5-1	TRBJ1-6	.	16	CASSPRDSSYNSPLHF
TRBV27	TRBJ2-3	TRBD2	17	CASRPPWLADSTDTQYF
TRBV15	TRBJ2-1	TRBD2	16	CATSRGTSGRILGQFF
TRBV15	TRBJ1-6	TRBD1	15	CATSGMDRRDSPLHF
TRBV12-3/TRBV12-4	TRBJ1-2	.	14	CASSRGGESNGYTF
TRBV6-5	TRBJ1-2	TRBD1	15	CASSYSGQGNYGYTF
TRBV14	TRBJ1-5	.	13	CASSQDPHQPQHF
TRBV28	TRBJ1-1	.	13	CASSLTRYTEAFF